The 29 T cell receptor beta chains given below trace back to one sample, sequenced in a study of Graves' ophthalmopathy and Graves' hyperthyroidism. The study amplified TCR beta CDR3 regions using RNA transcripts. An initial RT-PCR round employing HTBI primers preceded a second-round multiplex PCR. Each CDR3 protein gets one entry after TCRdb re-called the multiplex PCR reads with MiXCR. The table shows hundreds of thousands of distinct CDR3 sequences, with roughly 40% occurring only once. Sequenced material: peripheral blood. Every receptor here comes from an adult man with Graves' ophthalmopathy.

This clonotype was seen just once. This chain uses TRBV2 with TRBJ1-1; TRBD1 is a possible D gene (6 bases). Trimming stripped 6 bases from V and 0 bases from J, with 17 bases between. CDR3 length: 16 residues. The germline gives CDR1 SNHLY, CDR2 FYNNEI. DNA for the CDR3: TGTGCCAGCAGACCAGGGGAAACCGGAATGAACACTGAAGCTTTCTTT. Translated: CASRPGETGMNTEAFF.

This clonotype has just a few counts. At one boundary the junction diverges from the germline segment, which might be a read error. The chain joins TRBV24-1 to TRBJ1-1, with 10 bases lining up with TRBD1. CDR1 KGHDR and CDR2 SFDVKD come from the germline V gene. The CDR3 runs to 15 residues. The CDR3 DNA follows: TGTGCCAGCAGTTCCCCCCCCGGGACAGGGGAAGGAGCTTTCTTT. This translates into CASSSPPGTGEGAFF.

This clonotype came up many times. This sequence joins TRBV7-2 and TRBJ1-2, with D possibly TRBD1 on 6 matching bases. This CDR3 has 15 residues. Germline CDR1 is SGHTA and CDR2 is FQGNSA. Trimming cost V 1 base and J 3 bases, with 12 bases left between them. This CDR3 is CASSLEAGVHYGYTF. DNA of the CDR3: TGTGCCAGCAGCTTAGAGGCAGGGGTCCACTATGGCTACACCTTC.

The chain is built from TRBV4-1 and TRBJ1-4; D is possibly TRBD1 (5 bases). Germline V gives CDR1 MGHRA, CDR2 YSYEKL. The V end lost 1 base, the J end lost 4 bases, and 10 bases lay between the germline ends. The CDR3 runs to 15 residues. DNA for the CDR3: TGCGCCAGCAGCCAAGGGGGGGGGTATAATGAAAAACTGTTTTTT. Amino acid sequence: CASSQGGGYNEKLFF.

This clonotype was counted between two and nine times. The chain uses TRBV4-2 and TRBJ1-1, with D unresolved. The CDR3 is 14 amino acids. Between the trimmed V and J ends, which lost 2 bases and 7 bases, there was a span of 14 bases. The germline CDR1 and CDR2 sequences are LGHNA and YNFKEQ. In DNA, the CDR3 is TGTGCCAGCAGCCAACCATCACAGAGGCATGAAGCTTTCTTT. Translated: CASSQPSQRHEAFF.

As DNA, the CDR3 is TGCAGTGCCACCACCTACTCCTACGAGCAGTACTTC. It specifies CSATTYSYEQYF. This sequence joins TRBV20-1 and TRBJ2-7, with unresolved D. CDR3 length equals 12 residues. With 6 bases removed from V and 0 bases from J, the gap between germline ends came to 9 bases. The germline gives CDR1 DFQATT, CDR2 SNEGSKA (reference sequence).

The chain couples TRBV10-3 to TRBJ1-2; a weak D match, TRBD1 (5 bases). The CDR3 length is 12 residues. Germline V CDR1 and CDR2: ENHRY, SYGVKD. Deletions cut 6 bases from V and 4 bases from J, with 9 bases between. The CDR3 DNA reads as TGTGCCATCAGGCCGACAGCCTATGGCTACACCTTC. Its protein product is CAIRPTAYGYTF.

This clonotype was found a few times. The chain has TRBV12-3 or TRBV12-4 and TRBJ1-5; 7 bases match TRBD1. The ends lost 6 bases at V and 2 bases at J; junction bases unmatched: 10. The CDR3 sequence is 16 residues long. The CDR3 bases are TGTGCCAGCAGAGGGAGGGGGCGATTAGGCAATCAGCCCCAGCATTTT. Translated: CASRGRGRLGNQPQHF.

The chain carries TRBV9 and TRBJ1-6, with a weak D call TRBD1 (6 bases). The CDR3 covers 15 residues. The germline V and J ends were trimmed by 7 bases and 9 bases, with 20 bases remaining between them. Germline V CDR1 and CDR2: SGDLS, YYNGEE. The CDR3 coding sequence is TGTGCCAGCGCAGAAAGGGGGGGGCCGGGTTCACCCCTCCACTTT. Its protein product is CASAERGGPGSPLHF. The whole variable domain, remainder taken from reference TRBV9 and TRBJ1-6, is DSGVTQTPKHLITATGQRVTLRCSPRSGDLSVYWYQQSLDQGLQFLIQYYNGEERAKGNILERFSAQQFPDLHSELNLSSLELGDSALYFCASAERGGPGSPLHFGNGTRLTVT.

The CDR3 nucleotides read TGTGCCAGCAGTATACAGGGGGTAGGAGCTTTCTTT. This translates into CASSIQGVGAFF. V gene TRBV2 combines with J gene TRBJ1-1, with 8 positions matching TRBD1. The CDR3 has 12 amino acids. The ends lost 5 bases at V and 10 bases at J; junction bases unmatched: 6. Germline loops: CDR1 SNHLY, CDR2 FYNNEI.

This clonotype was counted only a few times. The chain joins TRBV12-3 or TRBV12-4 to TRBJ2-7; D possibly uses TRBD1 or TRBD2 (9 bases each). The V and J ends lost 6 bases and 2 bases respectively, with 26 bases between them. The CDR3 contains 18 residues. Written as DNA, the CDR3 is TGTGCCAGCAGGCCTGACAGGGGGGCTAGCGGGAAGCCCTACGAGCAGTACTTC. As protein: CASRPDRGASGKPYEQYF.

A few counts support this clonotype. The junction and the germline gene differ at one end; a read error may be behind it. V usage is TRBV29-1 and J usage is TRBJ1-1, with TRBD1 as a possible D gene (6 bases). The CDR3 spans 9 residues. Germline CDR1 SQVTM, CDR2 ANQGSEA. DNA for the CDR3: TGCAGCGTTGATGTGGGGGCGGAATTT. Protein sequence: CSVDVGAEF.

In this sample, this clonotype turned up many times. This rearrangement joins TRBV29-1 to TRBJ1-4; D might be TRBD1 (5 bases). The ends were cut back, 6 bases at V and 6 bases at J, with 14 bases in the middle. The CDR3 loop spans 13 amino acids. CDR1 is SQVTM, CDR2 ANQGSEA, per germline. The CDR3 DNA reads as TGCAGCGTCGCTAGGGGAAGCGATGAAAAACTGTTTTTT. The encoded protein is CSVARGSDEKLFF.

This chain uses TRBV2 with TRBJ1-2; 12 nucleotides align to TRBD1. The J segment lost 9 bases and the V segment lost 6 bases, leaving 8 bases of the junction unmatched. The CDR3 covers 14 residues. Germline CDR1 SNHLY, CDR2 FYNNEI. CDR3 nucleotides: TGTGCCAGCAGATTGGGACAGGGGGCTGGTAGCTACACCTTC. This gives the protein CASRLGQGAGSYTF.

V and J are TRBV29-1 and TRBJ2-2, with D perhaps matching TRBD1 (6 bases). Per germline, CDR1 SQVTM and CDR2 ANQGSEA. V dropped 6 bases and J dropped 0 bases, with 11 bases sitting between them. The CDR3 runs to 14 residues. The CDR3 DNA reads TGCAGCGTCGGAAACAGGGCGAACACCGGGGAGCTGTTTTTT. It is translated as CSVGNRANTGELFF.

A word on this clonotype: A read error may produce the germline difference seen at one junction end. DNA of the CDR3: TGTGCCAGCAGCCAGAAGGGACGGCTGAACTATGGCTTCACCTTC. Its translation: CASSQKGRLNYGFTF. The chain carries TRBV9 and TRBJ1-2; D may be TRBD1 (5 bases). The CDR3 consists of 15 residues. The germline V gene has CDR1 SGDLS and CDR2 YYNGEE. The whole variable domain, remainder taken from reference TRBV9 and TRBJ1-2, is DSGVTQTPKHLITATGQRVTLRCSPRSGDLSVYWYQQSLDQGLQFLIQYYNGEERAKGNILERFSAQQFPDLHSELNLSSLELGDSALYFCASSQKGRLNYGFTFGSGTRLTVV.

This clonotype was detected ten times or more. V is TRBV29-1 and J is TRBJ1-2; no definite D call. The CDR3 sequence is 11 residues long. Germline V gene lookup returns CDR1 SQVTM and CDR2 ANQGSEA. V was pared by 0 bases and J by 7 bases, with 6 bases between. CDR3 bases: TGCAGCGTTGAAGATCCACCTGGCTACACCTTC. As protein: CSVEDPPGYTF.

The V gene is TRBV28, the J gene TRBJ1-6; D is uncertain. Germline CDR1 reads MDHEN; CDR2 reads SYDVKM. The CDR3 runs 12 residues. Trimming removed 5 bases from V and 8 bases from J, with 7 bases in between. CDR3: CASSAPYSPLHF. The CDR3 DNA reads TGTGCCAGCAGTGCCCCTTATTCACCCCTCCACTTT.

V gene TRBV5-8 combines with J gene TRBJ1-2; D not certain. Germline V CDR1 and CDR2: SGHTS, YDEGEE. Trimming removed 0 bases at V and 9 bases at J, with 15 bases between. This CDR3 spans 14 amino acids. CDR3 DNA: TGTGCCAGCAGCTTGGCCTCCAGTAGCCCTCGCTACACCTTC. Translation gives CASSLASSSPRYTF.

In its sample, this clonotype was seen many times. The J gene is TRBJ1-2, the V gene TRBV9; 11 bases map to TRBD1. J gave up 10 bases and V 7 bases, and 3 bases lay outside the gene matches. The germline gives CDR1 SGDLS, CDR2 YYNGEE. There are 11 residues in the CDR3. For the CDR3, the DNA is TGTGCCAGCGGACAGGGGGCAGACTACACCTTC. Translated, it gives CASGQGADYTF.

V gene TRBV28 combines with J gene TRBJ2-5; possibly TRBD1 or TRBD2 for D (5 bases each). Germline-derived CDR1 and CDR2 are MDHEN and SYDVKM. Trimming shortened V by 1 base and J by 4 bases, and 10 bases separated the two germline ends. The CDR3 covers 14 residues. The CDR3 protein is CASSLLLGTETQYF. In nucleotides, the CDR3 is TGTGCCAGCAGTTTATTGCTGGGGACAGAGACCCAGTACTTC. The full variable domain, its missing parts supplied by reference TRBV28 and TRBJ2-5, is DVKVTQSSRYLVKRTGEKVFLECVQDMDHENMFWYRQDPGLGLRLIYFSYDVKMKEKGDIPEGYSVSREKKERFSLILESASTNQTSMYLCASSLLLGTETQYFGPGTRLLVL.

This chain uses TRBV20-1 with TRBJ2-5; the match to TRBD2 covers 11 bases. CDR1 is DFQATT and CDR2 is SNEGSKA in the germline V gene (reference sequence). The CDR3 has 13 amino acids. V was clipped by 8 bases and J by 4 bases; unmatched bases: 6. The DNA of the CDR3 is TGCAGTTACGGGACTAGCGGTAGAGAGACCCAGTACTTC. Residues: CSYGTSGRETQYF.

This clonotype was observed a handful of times. The chain joins TRBV6-6 to TRBJ1-6; 8 bases fit TRBD1. Germline loops: CDR1 MNHNY, CDR2 SVGAGI (reference sequence). Losses at the gene ends were 6 bases for V and 7 bases for J; bases not matched to a gene: 8. The CDR3 has 15 amino acids. This chain's CDR3 is CASRNRQGLNSPLHF. The CDR3 bases are TGTGCCAGCAGGAACAGACAGGGGCTAAATTCACCCCTCCACTTT.

This clonotype turned up a few times. The chain carries TRBV11-2 and TRBJ2-7; no firm D call. CDR1 SGHAT and CDR2 FQNNGV come from the germline V gene. The CDR3 contains 14 residues. The germline V and J ends were trimmed by 3 bases and 1 base, with 10 bases remaining between them. The CDR3 loop reads CASSFSLGSYEQYF. The CDR3 DNA sequence: TGTGCCAGCAGCTTCAGCCTAGGTTCCTACGAGCAGTACTTC.

A few counts support this clonotype. This chain connects TRBV24-1 to TRBJ1-2; D not certain. The ends were cut back, 3 bases at V and 4 bases at J, with 5 bases in the middle. The length of the CDR3 is 12 residues. The germline V gene encodes CDR1 KGHDR and CDR2 SFDVKD. This CDR3 is CATSDAAYGYTF. CDR3 in DNA: TGTGCCACCAGTGATGCAGCCTATGGCTACACCTTC.

This clonotype was detected many times. The V and J genes are TRBV7-9 and TRBJ1-1; the D is unclear. Trimming removed 3 bases from V and 6 bases from J, with 11 bases in between. This CDR3 spans 13 amino acids. Germline CDR1 reads SEHNR; CDR2 reads FQNEAQ (reference sequence). The CDR3 loop reads CASSLAQEPEAFF. Here the CDR3 DNA reads TGTGCCAGCAGCTTGGCGCAAGAACCTGAAGCTTTCTTT.

The sample holds many counts of this clonotype. The chain recombines TRBV7-9 with TRBJ2-2; D gene ambiguous. The CDR3 totals 14 residues. CDR1 and CDR2 (germline): SEHNR, FQNEAQ (reference sequence). The V end lost 0 bases, the J end lost 2 bases, and 4 bases lay between the germline ends. CDR3 loop: CASSLASNTGELFF. Written as DNA, the CDR3 is TGTGCCAGCAGCTTAGCCAGCAACACCGGGGAGCTGTTTTTT.

In its sample, this clonotype was seen many times. The chain has TRBV20-1 and TRBJ2-5; D ambiguous. From germline, CDR1 is DFQATT and CDR2 SNEGSKA (reference sequence). The V end lost 4 bases, the J end lost 0 bases, and 6 bases lay between the germline ends. The CDR3 covers 12 residues. CDR3 sequence: CSANGHQETQYF. The CDR3 bases are TGCAGTGCTAACGGGCACCAAGAGACCCAGTACTTC.

The rearrangement joins TRBV19 to TRBJ1-1; 8 bases agree with TRBD1. The CDR3 contains 15 residues. The trim removed 7 bases at V and 2 bases at J, leaving 9 bases unmatched. Germline V lookup: CDR1 LNHDA, CDR2 SQIVND (reference sequence). CDR3 DNA sequence: TGTGCCAGTACCCCAAACAGGGGGAGAAACACTGAAGCTTTCTTT. This codes for CASTPNRGRNTEAFF.